This is a list of T cell receptor beta chains from one sample in a study of graft-versus-host responses after intestinal transplantation. Profiling relied on immunoSEQ multiplex PCR, and the TCRdb table lists in-frame clones only, not all of them. The table shows about 89,000 clones, with 91% occurring only once. The antigens for these receptors are not known. Specimen: unstimulated CD4+ T cells sorted from spleen or lymph node cells, collected before intestinal transplant. The receptors here all came from a human donor who received an intestinal transplant. Each CDR3 is given with its conserved first and last residue. A D gene is named only where the DNA matches it firmly. A clone size is listed for some rows: how often the clone was seen (once, few, many), or a class if it is expanded.

J gene | D gene | CDR3 length | clone size | V gene | CDR3 protein | CDR3 DNA
TRBJ2-6 | - | 14 | - | TRBV7-8 | CASSFVSPANVLTF | TGTGCCAGCAGCTTTGTGAGTCCGGCCAACGTCCTGACTTTC
TRBJ2-7 | TRBD1 | 14 | - | TRBV2 | CASSGSGGTYEQYF | TGTGCCAGCAGTGGATCAGGGGGCACCTACGAGCAGTACTTC
TRBJ1-2 | TRBD1 | 15 | - | TRBV7-2 | CASSSPFRDRVGYTF | TGTGCCAGCAGCTCCCCATTCCGGGACAGGGTTGGCTACACCTTC
TRBJ1-2 | - | 15 | once | TRBV7-2 | CASSLAGHSNYGYTF | TGTGCCAGCAGCTTAGCTGGACACTCTAACTATGGCTACACCTTC
TRBJ1-1 | TRBD1 | 16 | - | TRBV4-3 | CASSQALRTGVTEAFF | TGCGCCAGCAGCCAAGCGCTCAGGACAGGGGTGACTGAAGCTTTCTTT
TRBJ2-7 | - | 14 | - | TRBV7-2 | CASSRVGQTLEQYF | TGTGCCAGCAGCCGGGTTGGCCAGACCCTCGAGCAGTACTTC
TRBJ1-2 | TRBD1 | 13 | - | TRBV19 | CASSITADRGYTF | TGTGCCAGTAGTATAACTGCGGACAGGGGCTACACCTTC
TRBJ2-3 | TRBD2 | 17 | - | TRBV7-9 | CASSLRLAGGSTDTQYF | TGTGCCAGCAGCTTAAGACTAGCGGGGGGCTCCACAGATACGCAGTATTTT
TRBJ2-4 | - | 13 | - | TRBV6-1 | CASSEARETIQYF | TGTGCCAGCAGTGAAGCACGGGAGACCATTCAGTACTTC
TRBJ1-5 | - | 15 | - | TRBV6-5 | CASSYSGLGNQPQHF | TGTGCCAGCAGTTACTCGGGCCTCGGCAATCAGCCCCAGCATTTT
TRBJ2-3 | - | 14 | - | TRBV2 | CASSVGQPTDTQYF | TGTGCCAGCAGTGTAGGACAGCCCACAGATACGCAGTATTTT
TRBJ1-3 | - | 15 | once | TRBV18 | CASSPQGGFGNTIYF | TGTGCCAGCTCACCACAAGGGGGTTTTGGAAACACCATATATTTT
TRBJ1-6 | TRBD1 | 14 | - | TRBV7-9 | CASSTGGKNSPLHF | TGTGCCAGCAGCACAGGGGGAAAAAATTCACCCCTCCACTTT
TRBJ1-2 | TRBD1 | 15 | - | TRBV19 | CASRTSGTGAYGYTF | TGTGCCAGTAGGACTTCCGGGACAGGGGCATATGGCTACACCTTC
TRBJ1-1 | - | 16 | - | TRBV14 | CASSRKGGAGYPEAFF | TGTGCCAGCAGCCGCAAAGGCGGGGCAGGGTATCCTGAAGCTTTCTTT
TRBJ1-5 | TRBD1 | 15 | - | TRBV19 | CASGFPDRIWQPQHF | TGTGCCAGTGGATTCCCGGACAGGATATGGCAGCCCCAGCATTTT
TRBJ2-3 | TRBD2 | 15 | - | TRBV6-5 | CASSGLAGGRNTQYF | TGTGCCAGCAGCGGTCTAGCGGGGGGCCGAAATACGCAGTATTTT
TRBJ1-1 | - | 16 | - | TRBV15 | CATSYGGGQKNTEAFF | TGTGCCACCAGCTACGGGGGGGGACAAAAGAACACTGAAGCTTTCTTT
TRBJ2-1 | - | 14 | - | TRBV7-9 | CASSLAAGRNEQFF | TGTGCCAGCAGCTTAGCGGCAGGTAGGAATGAGCAGTTCTTC
TRBJ2-2 | - | 15 | - | TRBV6-6 | CASSYGGAGTGELFF | TGTGCCAGCAGTTACGGGGGCGCGGGCACCGGGGAGCTGTTTTTT
TRBJ1-1 | - | 13 | once | TRBV6-5 | CASSLGQNTEAFF | TGTGCCAGCAGTTTGGGGCAGAACACTGAAGCTTTCTTT
TRBJ2-3 | - | 14 | - | TRBV18 | CASSPQQLTDTQYF | TGTGCCAGCTCACCACAACAGCTCACAGATACGCAGTATTTT
TRBJ2-3 | TRBD2 | 13 | once | TRBV5-1 | CASTGGLGDTQYF | TGCGCCAGTACGGGGGGGTTGGGAGATACGCAGTATTTT
TRBJ2-6 | - | 19 | - | TRBV7-9 | CASSPFSGQPTSGANVLTF | TGTGCCAGCAGCCCCTTCTCCGGACAGCCTACCTCTGGGGCCAACGTCCTGACTTTC
TRBJ1-2 | - | 11 | - | TRBV29-1 | CSVDRGYGYTF | TGCAGCGTTGACAGGGGCTATGGCTACACCTTC
TRBJ2-7 | TRBD1 | 15 | - | TRBV27 | CASRLAGTGTYEQYF | TGTGCCAGCAGGCTAGCCGGGACAGGGACCTACGAGCAGTACTTC
TRBJ2-3 | - | 14 | - | TRBV29-1 | CSVRGSSSTDTQYF | TGCAGCGTCCGAGGCAGTTCTAGCACAGATACGCAGTATTTT
TRBJ2-2 | - | 16 | - | TRBV10-3 | CAISGGRGLNTGELFF | TGTGCCATCAGTGGCGGGCGGGGTTTGAACACCGGGGAGCTGTTTTTT
TRBJ2-1 | - | 15 | - | TRBV7-9 | CASSLRGSTYNEQFF | TGTGCCAGCAGCTTACGGGGTTCTACCTACAATGAGCAGTTCTTC
TRBJ2-7 | - | 15 | - | TRBV6-5 | CASRRAAAGPYEQYF | TGTGCCAGCAGGCGAGCGGCAGCCGGGCCCTACGAGCAGTACTTC
TRBJ2-1 | - | 12 | - | TRBV19 | CASSIGVGEQFF | TGTGCCAGTAGTATCGGGGTCGGTGAGCAGTTCTTC
TRBJ1-6 | - | 17 | - | TRBV18 | CASSPGTRSSYNSPLHF | TGTGCCAGCTCACCAGGGACACGGAGCTCCTATAATTCACCCCTCCACTTT
TRBJ2-7 | - | 17 | - | TRBV6-1 | CASSVFRFQGGNYEQYF | TGTGCCAGCAGTGTTTTCCGCTTTCAGGGGGGCAACTACGAGCAGTACTTC
TRBJ1-1 | - | 17 | few | TRBV6-4 | CASRNSINAGGDTEAFF | TGTGCCAGTAGGAATTCCATCAATGCCGGGGGTGACACTGAAGCTTTCTTT
TRBJ2-7 | TRBD1 | 13 | - | TRBV9 | CASRGQGSYEQYF | TGTGCCAGCAGGGGACAGGGCTCCTACGAGCAGTACTTC
TRBJ1-3 | TRBD1 | 15 | - | TRBV19 | CASSWMDRTGNTIYF | TGTGCCAGTAGTTGGATGGACAGGACCGGAAACACCATATATTTT
TRBJ2-2 | TRBD1 | 14 | - | TRBV30 | CALPTGVDTGELFF | TGTGCCTTACCGACAGGGGTGGACACCGGGGAGCTGTTTTTT
TRBJ1-3 | - | 17 | - | TRBV21-1 | CASRPKHEGSSGNTIYF | TGTGCCAGCCGCCCGAAGCACGAGGGCTCCTCTGGAAACACCATATATTTT
TRBJ1-4 | - | 16 | - | TRBV25-1 | CASSDMGQGANEKLFF | TGTGCCAGCAGTGACATGGGCCAGGGTGCAAATGAAAAACTGTTTTTT
TRBJ1-2 | - | 15 | - | TRBV6-5 | CASSRLGASNYGYTF | TGTGCCAGCAGCCGACTTGGGGCATCAAACTATGGCTACACCTTC
TRBJ1-4 | TRBD1 | 13 | - | TRBV7-2 | CASSRDRGEKLFF | TGTGCCAGCAGCCGGGACAGGGGTGAAAAACTGTTTTTT
TRBJ2-3 | TRBD2 | 15 | - | TRBV4-1 | CASSQAGGRPDTQYF | TGCGCCAGCAGCCAAGCGGGGGGGCGACCAGATACGCAGTATTTT
TRBJ2-5 | TRBD1 | 17 | - | TRBV25-1 | CASSESPGQGKQETQYF | TGTGCCAGCAGTGAATCCCCGGGACAGGGCAAACAAGAGACCCAGTACTTC
TRBJ1-1 | - | 13 | - | TRBV30 | CAWTREVNTEAFF | TGTGCCTGGACCAGGGAGGTGAACACTGAAGCTTTCTTT
TRBJ2-7 | TRBD1 | 12 | - | TRBV6-5 | CASSSGTGLQYF | TGTGCCAGCAGTAGCGGGACAGGGTTACAGTACTTC